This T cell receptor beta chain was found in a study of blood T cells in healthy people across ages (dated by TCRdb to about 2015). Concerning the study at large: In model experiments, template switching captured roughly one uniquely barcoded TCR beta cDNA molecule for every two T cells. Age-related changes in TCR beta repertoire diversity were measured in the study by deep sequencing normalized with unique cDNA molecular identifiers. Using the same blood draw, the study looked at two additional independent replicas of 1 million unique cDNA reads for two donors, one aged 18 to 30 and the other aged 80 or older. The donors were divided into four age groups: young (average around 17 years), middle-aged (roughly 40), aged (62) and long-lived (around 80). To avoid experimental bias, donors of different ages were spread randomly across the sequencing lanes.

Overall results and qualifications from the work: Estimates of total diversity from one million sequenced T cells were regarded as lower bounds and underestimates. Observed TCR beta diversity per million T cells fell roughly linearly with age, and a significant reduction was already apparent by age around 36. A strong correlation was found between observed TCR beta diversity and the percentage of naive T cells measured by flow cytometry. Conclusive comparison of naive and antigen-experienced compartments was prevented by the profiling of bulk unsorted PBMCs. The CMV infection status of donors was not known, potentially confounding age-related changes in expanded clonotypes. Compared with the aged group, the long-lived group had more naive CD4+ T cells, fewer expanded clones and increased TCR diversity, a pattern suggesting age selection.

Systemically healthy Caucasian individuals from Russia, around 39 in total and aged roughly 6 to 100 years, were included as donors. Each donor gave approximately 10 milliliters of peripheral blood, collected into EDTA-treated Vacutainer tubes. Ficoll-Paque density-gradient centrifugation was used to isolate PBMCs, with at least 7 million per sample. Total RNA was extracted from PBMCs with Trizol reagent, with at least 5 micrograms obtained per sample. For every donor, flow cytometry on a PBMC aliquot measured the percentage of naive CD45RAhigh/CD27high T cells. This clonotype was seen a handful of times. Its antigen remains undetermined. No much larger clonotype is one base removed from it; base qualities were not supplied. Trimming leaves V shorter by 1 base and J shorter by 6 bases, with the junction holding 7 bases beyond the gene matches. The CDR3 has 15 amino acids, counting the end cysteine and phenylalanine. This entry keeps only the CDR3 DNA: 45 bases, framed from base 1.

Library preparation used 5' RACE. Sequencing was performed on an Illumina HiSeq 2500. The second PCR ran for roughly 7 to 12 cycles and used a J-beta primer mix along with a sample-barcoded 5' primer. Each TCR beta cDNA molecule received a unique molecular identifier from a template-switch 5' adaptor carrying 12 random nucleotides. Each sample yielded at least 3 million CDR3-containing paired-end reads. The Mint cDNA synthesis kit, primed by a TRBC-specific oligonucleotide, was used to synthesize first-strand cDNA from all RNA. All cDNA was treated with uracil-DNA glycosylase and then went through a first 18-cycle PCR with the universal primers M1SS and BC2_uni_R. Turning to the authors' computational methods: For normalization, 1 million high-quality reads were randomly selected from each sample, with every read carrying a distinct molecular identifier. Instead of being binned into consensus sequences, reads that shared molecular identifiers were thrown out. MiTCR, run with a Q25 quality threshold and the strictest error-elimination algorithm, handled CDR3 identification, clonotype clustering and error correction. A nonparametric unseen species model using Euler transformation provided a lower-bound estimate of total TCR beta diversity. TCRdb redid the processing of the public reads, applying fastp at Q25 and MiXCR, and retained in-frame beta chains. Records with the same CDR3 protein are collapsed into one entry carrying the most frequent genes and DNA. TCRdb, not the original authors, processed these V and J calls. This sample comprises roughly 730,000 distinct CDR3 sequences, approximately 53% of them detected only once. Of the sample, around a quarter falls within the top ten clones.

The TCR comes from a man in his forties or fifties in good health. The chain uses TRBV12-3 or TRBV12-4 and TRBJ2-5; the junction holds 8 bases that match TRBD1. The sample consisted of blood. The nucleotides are TGTGCCAGCAGTTTAGGCCAGGGGGCAGTGAAGACCCAGTACTTC. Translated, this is CASSLGQGAVKTQYF.